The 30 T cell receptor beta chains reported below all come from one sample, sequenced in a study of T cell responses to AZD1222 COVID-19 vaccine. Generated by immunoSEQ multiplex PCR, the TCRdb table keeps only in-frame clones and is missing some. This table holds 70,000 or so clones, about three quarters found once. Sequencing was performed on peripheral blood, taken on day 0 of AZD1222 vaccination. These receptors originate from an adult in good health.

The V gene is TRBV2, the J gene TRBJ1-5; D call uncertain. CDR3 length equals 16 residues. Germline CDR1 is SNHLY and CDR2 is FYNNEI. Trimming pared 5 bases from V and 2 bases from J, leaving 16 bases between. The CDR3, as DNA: TGTGCCAGCAGTAGGGCAGGCCGATTGCGCAATCAGCCCCAGCATTTT. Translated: CASSRAGRLRNQPQHF.

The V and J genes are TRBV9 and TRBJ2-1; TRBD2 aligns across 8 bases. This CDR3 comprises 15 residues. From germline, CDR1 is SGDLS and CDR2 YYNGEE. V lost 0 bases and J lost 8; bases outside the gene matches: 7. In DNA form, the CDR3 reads TGTGCCAGCAGCGTAGTAACGGGGGGGCCCCATGAGCAGTTCTTC. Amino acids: CASSVVTGGPHEQFF.

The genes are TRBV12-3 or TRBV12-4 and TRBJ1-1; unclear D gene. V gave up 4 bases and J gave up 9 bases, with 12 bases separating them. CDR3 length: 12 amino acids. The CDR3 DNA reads TGTGCCAGCAGTTCCCCTTACCATCAAGCTTTCTTT. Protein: CASSSPYHQAFF.

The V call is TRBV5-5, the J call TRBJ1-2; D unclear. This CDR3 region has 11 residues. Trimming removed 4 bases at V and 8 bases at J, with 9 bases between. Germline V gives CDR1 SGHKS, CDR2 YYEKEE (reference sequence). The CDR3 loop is CASSANGGYTF. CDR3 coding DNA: TGTGCCAGCAGCGCGAACGGGGGCTACACCTTC.

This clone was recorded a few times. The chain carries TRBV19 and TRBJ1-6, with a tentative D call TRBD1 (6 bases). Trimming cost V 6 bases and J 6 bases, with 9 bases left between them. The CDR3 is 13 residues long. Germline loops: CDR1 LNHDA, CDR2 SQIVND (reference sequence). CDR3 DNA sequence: TGTGCCAGTAGCGGACAGACTAATTCACCCCTCCACTTT. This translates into CASSGQTNSPLHF.

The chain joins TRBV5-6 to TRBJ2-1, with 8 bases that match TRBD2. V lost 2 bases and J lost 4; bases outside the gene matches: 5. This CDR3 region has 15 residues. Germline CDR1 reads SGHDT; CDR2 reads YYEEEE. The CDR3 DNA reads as TGTGCCAGCAGCTTACGCGGGGGGCCTTACAATGAGCAGTTCTTC. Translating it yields CASSLRGGPYNEQFF.

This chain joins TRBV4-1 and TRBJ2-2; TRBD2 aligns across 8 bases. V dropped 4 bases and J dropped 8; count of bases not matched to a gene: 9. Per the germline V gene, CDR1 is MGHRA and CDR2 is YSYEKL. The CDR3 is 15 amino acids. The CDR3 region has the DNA TGCGCCAGCAGCCCCGGGACTAGTCCCGTTGGGGAGCTGTTTTTT. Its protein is CASSPGTSPVGELFF.

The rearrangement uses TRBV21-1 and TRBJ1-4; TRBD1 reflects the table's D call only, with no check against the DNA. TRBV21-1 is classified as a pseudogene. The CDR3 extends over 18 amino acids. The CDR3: CASTPWDRGSTTNEKLFF. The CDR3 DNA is TGTGCCAGCACACCGTGGGACAGGGGGTCGACTACTAATGAAAAACTGTTTTTT.

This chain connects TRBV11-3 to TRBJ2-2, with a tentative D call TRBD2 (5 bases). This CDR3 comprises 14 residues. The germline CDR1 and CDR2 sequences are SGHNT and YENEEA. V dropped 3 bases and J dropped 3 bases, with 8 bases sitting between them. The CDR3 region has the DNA TGTGCCAGCAGCTTCGGACTGGACACCGGGGAGCTGTTTTTT. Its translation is CASSFGLDTGELFF. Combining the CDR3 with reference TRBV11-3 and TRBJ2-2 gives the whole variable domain EAGVVQSPRYKIIEKKQPVAFWCNPISGHNTLYWYLQNLGQGPELLIRYENEEAVDDSQLPKDRFSAERLKGVDSTLKIQPAELGDSAVYLCASSFGLDTGELFFGEGSRLTVL.

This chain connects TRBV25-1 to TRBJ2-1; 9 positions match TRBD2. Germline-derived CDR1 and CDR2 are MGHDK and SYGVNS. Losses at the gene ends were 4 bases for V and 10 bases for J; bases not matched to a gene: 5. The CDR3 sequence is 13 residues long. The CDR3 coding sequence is TGTGCCAGCAGTGTCAAGGCGGGAGGGGAGCAGTTCTTC. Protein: CASSVKAGGEQFF.

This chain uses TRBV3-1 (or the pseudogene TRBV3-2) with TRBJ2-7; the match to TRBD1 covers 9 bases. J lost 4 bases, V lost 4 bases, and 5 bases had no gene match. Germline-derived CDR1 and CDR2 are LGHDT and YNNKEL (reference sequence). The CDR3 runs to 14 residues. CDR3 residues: CASSRLGQGYEQYF. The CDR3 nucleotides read TGTGCCAGCAGCCGCCTGGGACAGGGATACGAGCAGTACTTC.

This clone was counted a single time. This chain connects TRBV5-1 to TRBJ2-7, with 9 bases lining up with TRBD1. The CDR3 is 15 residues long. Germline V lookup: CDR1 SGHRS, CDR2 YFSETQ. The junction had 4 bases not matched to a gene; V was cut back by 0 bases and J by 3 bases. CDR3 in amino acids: CASSLGTGVLYEQYF. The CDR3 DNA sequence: TGCGCCAGCAGCTTGGGGACAGGGGTACTCTACGAGCAGTACTTC. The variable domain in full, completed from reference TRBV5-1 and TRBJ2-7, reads KAGVTQTPRYLIKTRGQQVTLSCSPISGHRSVSWYQQTPGQGLQFLFEYFSETQRNKGNFPGRFSGRQFSNSRSEMNVSTLELGDSALYLCASSLGTGVLYEQYFGPGTRLTVT.

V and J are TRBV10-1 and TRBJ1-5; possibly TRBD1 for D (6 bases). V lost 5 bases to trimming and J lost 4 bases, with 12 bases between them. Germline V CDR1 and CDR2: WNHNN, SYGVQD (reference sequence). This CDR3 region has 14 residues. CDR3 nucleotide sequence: TGCGCCAGCAGTTCAGGGGCCGGTAATCAGCCCCAGCATTTT. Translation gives CASSSGAGNQPQHF.

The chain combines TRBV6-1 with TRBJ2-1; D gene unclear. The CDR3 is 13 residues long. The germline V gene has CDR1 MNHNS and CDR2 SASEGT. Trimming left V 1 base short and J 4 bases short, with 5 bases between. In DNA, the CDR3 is TGTGCCAGCAGTGAAGGCTATTACAATGAGCAGTTCTTC. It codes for CASSEGYYNEQFF.

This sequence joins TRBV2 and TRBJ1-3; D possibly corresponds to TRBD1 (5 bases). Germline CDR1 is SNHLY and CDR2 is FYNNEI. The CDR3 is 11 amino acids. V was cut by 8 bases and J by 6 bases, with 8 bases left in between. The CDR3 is CASRDLNTIYF. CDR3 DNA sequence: TGTGCCAGCCGGGACTTAAACACCATATATTTT.

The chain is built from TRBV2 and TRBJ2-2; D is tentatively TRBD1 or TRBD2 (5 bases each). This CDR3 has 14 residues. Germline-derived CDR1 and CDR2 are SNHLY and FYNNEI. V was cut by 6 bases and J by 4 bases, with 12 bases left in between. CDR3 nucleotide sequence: TGTGCCAGCAGGAGGGACGCCTCCACCGGGGAGCTGTTTTTT. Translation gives CASRRDASTGELFF.

The DNA of the CDR3 is TGTGCCAGCATCCAGGGGGCGCGGGACACTGAAGCTTTCTTT. Translation gives CASIQGARDTEAFF. V gene TRBV2 combines with J gene TRBJ1-1; 8 bases are a match to TRBD1. This CDR3 contains 14 residues. V lost 7 bases to trimming and J lost 3 bases; unmatched junction nucleotides: 7. The germline V gene has CDR1 SNHLY and CDR2 FYNNEI.

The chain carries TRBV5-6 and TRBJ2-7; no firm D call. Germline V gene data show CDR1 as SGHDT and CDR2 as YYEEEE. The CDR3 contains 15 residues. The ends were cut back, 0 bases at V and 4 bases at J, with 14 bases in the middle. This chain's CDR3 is CASSLDSRIRYEQYF. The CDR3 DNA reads TGTGCCAGCAGCTTGGATAGCAGGATTCGGTACGAGCAGTACTTC.

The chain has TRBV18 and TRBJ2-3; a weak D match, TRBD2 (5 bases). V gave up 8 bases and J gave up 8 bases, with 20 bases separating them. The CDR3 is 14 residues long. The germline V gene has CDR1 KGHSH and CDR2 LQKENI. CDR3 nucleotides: TGTGCCAGCCAGACACTAGATTCTTCCCGTACGCAGTATTTT. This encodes CASQTLDSSRTQYF.

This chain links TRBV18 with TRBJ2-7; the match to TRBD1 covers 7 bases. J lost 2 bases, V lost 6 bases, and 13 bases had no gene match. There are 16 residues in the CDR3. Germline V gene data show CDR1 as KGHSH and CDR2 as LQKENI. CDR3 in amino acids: CASSYMSGQATYEQYF. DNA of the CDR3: TGTGCCAGCTCCTATATGTCAGGACAGGCAACCTACGAGCAGTACTTC.

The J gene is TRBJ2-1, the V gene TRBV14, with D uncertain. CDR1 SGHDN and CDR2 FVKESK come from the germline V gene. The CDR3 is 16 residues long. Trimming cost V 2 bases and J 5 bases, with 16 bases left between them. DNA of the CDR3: TGTGCCAGCAGCCAATATGGTGGCCTACTAAACAATGAGCAGTTCTTC. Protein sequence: CASSQYGGLLNNEQFF.

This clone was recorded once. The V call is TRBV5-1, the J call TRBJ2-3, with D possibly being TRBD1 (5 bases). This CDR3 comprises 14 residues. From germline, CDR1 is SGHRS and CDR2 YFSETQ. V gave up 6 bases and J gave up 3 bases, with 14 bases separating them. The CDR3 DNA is TGCGCCAGCAATAAGGGGCGATATACAGATACGCAGTATTTT. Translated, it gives CASNKGRYTDTQYF.

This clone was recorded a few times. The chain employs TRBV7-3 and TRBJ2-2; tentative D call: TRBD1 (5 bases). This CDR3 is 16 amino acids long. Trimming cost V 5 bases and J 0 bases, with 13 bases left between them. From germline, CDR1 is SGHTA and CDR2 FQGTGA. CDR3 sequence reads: CASSPGAGSNTGELFF. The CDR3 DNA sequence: TGTGCCAGCAGCCCTGGCGCAGGGTCGAACACCGGGGAGCTGTTTTTT.

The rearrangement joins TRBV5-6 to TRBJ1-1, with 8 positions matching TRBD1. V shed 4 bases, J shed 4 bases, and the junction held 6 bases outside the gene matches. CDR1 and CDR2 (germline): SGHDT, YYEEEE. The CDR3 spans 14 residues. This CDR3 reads CASSRYQGATEAFF. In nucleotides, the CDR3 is TGTGCCAGCAGCAGATACCAGGGGGCCACTGAAGCTTTCTTT.

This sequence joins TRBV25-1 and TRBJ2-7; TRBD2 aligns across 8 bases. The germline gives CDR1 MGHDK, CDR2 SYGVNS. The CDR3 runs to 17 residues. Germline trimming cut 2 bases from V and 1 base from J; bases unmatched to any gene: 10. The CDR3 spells CASSELSGKRGSYEQYF. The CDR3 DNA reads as TGTGCCAGCAGTGAACTCAGCGGTAAGCGGGGGTCCTACGAGCAGTACTTC.

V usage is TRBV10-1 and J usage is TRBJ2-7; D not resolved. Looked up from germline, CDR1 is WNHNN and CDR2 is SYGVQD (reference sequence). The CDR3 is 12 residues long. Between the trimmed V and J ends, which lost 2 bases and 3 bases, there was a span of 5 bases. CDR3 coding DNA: TGCGCCAGCAGTGAGACCGACTACGAGCAGTACTTC. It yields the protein CASSETDYEQYF.

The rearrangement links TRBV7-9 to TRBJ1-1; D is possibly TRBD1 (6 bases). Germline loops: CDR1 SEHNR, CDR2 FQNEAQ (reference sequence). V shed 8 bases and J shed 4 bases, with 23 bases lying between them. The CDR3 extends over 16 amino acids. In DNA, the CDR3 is TGTGCCAGCCGCGCCGGGGGGGGACACCTCCGCACTGAAGCTTTCTTT. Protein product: CASRAGGGHLRTEAFF.

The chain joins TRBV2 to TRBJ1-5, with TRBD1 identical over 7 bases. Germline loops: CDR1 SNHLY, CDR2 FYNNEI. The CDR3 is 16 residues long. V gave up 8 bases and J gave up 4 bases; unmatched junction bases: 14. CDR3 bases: TGTGCCAGCCAGCCCAGGGCACAGGGGTTTAATCAGCCCCAGCATTTT. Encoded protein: CASQPRAQGFNQPQHF.

CDR3 loop: CASSLGWQTDTQYF. CDR3 in DNA: TGCGCCAGCAGCTTGGGGTGGCAGACAGATACGCAGTATTTT. V usage is TRBV5-1 and J usage is TRBJ2-3; no firm D call. The CDR3 consists of 14 residues. Germline V gene lookup returns CDR1 SGHRS and CDR2 YFSETQ. The ends were cut back, 0 bases at V and 3 bases at J, with 8 bases in the middle.

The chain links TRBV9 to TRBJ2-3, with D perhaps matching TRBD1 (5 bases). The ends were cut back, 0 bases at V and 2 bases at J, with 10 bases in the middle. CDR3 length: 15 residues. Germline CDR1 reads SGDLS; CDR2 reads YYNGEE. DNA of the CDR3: TGTGCCAGCAGCGTAGAAGACAGCTACACAGATACGCAGTATTTT. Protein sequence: CASSVEDSYTDTQYF.